These T cell receptor beta chains were read from a single sample in a study of blood T cell repertoires in COVID-19. TCRdb's copy holds only in-frame clones and misses some; the assay was immunoSEQ multiplex PCR. The sample has roughly 62,000 clones; around nine tenths are singletons. The source material was peripheral blood. The receptor set was obtained from a human donor in a cohort sampled during active COVID-19. Both conserved end residues are part of each CDR3. D genes are given only for firm matches. Size tells how often a clone was seen (once, few, many) or the class of an expanded clone, and some rows leave it out.

d_call	clone_size	v_call	j_call	cdr3_aa	cdr3_nt
.	.	TRBV30	TRBJ1-5	CAWSSDSSNQPQHF	TGTGCCTGGAGCTCTGACAGTAGCAATCAGCCCCAGCATTTT
.	.	TRBV6-5	TRBJ1-6	CASTGGNNSPLHF	TGTGCCAGCACGGGAGGGAATAATTCACCCCTCCACTTT
.	.	TRBV7-3	TRBJ2-3	CASSLGLSTDTQYF	TGTGCCAGCAGCTTAGGGCTTAGCACAGATACGCAGTATTTT
.	.	TRBV6-5	TRBJ1-1	CASRGRTDKNTEAFF	TGTGCCAGCAGGGGGCGGACAGACAAGAACACTGAAGCTTTCTTT
.	once	TRBV7-3	TRBJ2-7	CASSQGVGYEQYF	TGTGCCAGCAGTCAGGGTGTGGGGTACGAGCAGTACTTC
.	once	TRBV2	TRBJ2-5	CASSENGLPQETQYF	TGTGCCAGCAGTGAGAATGGACTTCCTCAAGAGACCCAGTACTTC
.	.	TRBV19	TRBJ1-2	CASSTLAGSGYTF	TGTGCCAGTAGTACCCTGGCAGGGTCTGGCTACACCTTC
TRBD1	.	TRBV29-1	TRBJ1-5	CPGGIHQPQHF	TGCCCAGGGGGCATCCATCAGCCCCAGCATTTT
.	.	TRBV6-5	TRBJ2-7	CASSYRASELYEQYF	TGTGCCAGCAGTTACAGGGCTAGCGAACTCTACGAGCAGTACTTC
.	.	TRBV11-2	TRBJ1-2	CASSPLGAHYGYTF	TGTGCCAGCAGCCCTTTAGGGGCCCACTATGGCTACACCTTC
.	.	TRBV7-2	TRBJ1-1	CASSPSRVYGEAFF	TGTGCCAGCAGCCCATCCAGGGTATACGGTGAAGCTTTCTTT
TRBD1	.	TRBV24-1	TRBJ2-7	CATGSRGPYEQYF	TGTGCCACAGGCAGCAGGGGGCCCTACGAGCAGTACTTC
.	.	TRBV6-4	TRBJ2-3	CAKPADTDTQYF	TGTGCCAAACCGGCGGACACAGATACGCAGTATTTT
.	.	TRBV6-2/TRBV6-3	TRBJ1-5	CASSTGGSGNQPQHF	TGTGCCAGCAGTACGGGGGGCTCAGGCAATCAGCCCCAGCATTTT
.	.	TRBV27	TRBJ2-5	CASSWTREAETQYF	TGTGCCAGCAGTTGGACCAGGGAGGCTGAGACCCAGTACTTC
TRBD1	.	TRBV24-1	TRBJ2-3	CATSDHRDSPPGAQYF	TGTGCCACCAGTGATCACCGGGACAGTCCCCCCGGGGCGCAGTATTTT
.	.	TRBV19	TRBJ1-3	CASTNSLGNTIYF	TGTGCCAGTACCAATAGCCTCGGAAACACCATATATTTT
TRBD1	.	TRBV24-1	TRBJ2-2	CATSDQGQGNGELFF	TGTGCCACCAGTGACCAGGGACAGGGTAACGGGGAGCTGTTTTTT
TRBD1	.	TRBV7-3	TRBJ1-1	CASSLKPLTGGGTEAFF	TGTGCCAGCAGCTTAAAGCCCCTTACAGGGGGCGGAACTGAAGCTTTCTTT
.	.	TRBV28	TRBJ2-7	CASKRGGYEQYF	TGTGCCAGCAAGAGGGGGGGCTACGAGCAGTACTTC
TRBD2	.	TRBV3-1/TRBV3-2	TRBJ2-7	CAGSLGLAGAYEQYF	TGTGCCGGCAGCCTGGGACTAGCGGGGGCCTACGAGCAGTACTTC
TRBD2	.	TRBV7-8	TRBJ2-7	CASSAGRASYEQYF	TGTGCCAGCAGCGCCGGGAGGGCCTCCTACGAGCAGTACTTC
TRBD1	.	TRBV7-9	TRBJ1-1	CASSRPGQSTEAFF	TGTGCCAGCAGCCGCCCGGGACAGAGTACTGAAGCTTTCTTT
.	.	TRBV5-4	TRBJ2-1	CASSWDKSNEQFF	TGTGCCAGCAGCTGGGACAAGTCGAATGAGCAGTTCTTC
TRBD1	.	TRBV19	TRBJ1-4	CASTILQGGGEKLFF	TGTGCCAGTACCATATTACAGGGGGGAGGTGAAAAACTGTTTTTT
.	.	TRBV28	TRBJ2-3	CASSSGGQSTDTQYF	TGTGCCAGCAGCTCCGGAGGGCAAAGCACAGATACGCAGTATTTT
.	.	TRBV6-5	TRBJ1-4	CASKGGFTNEKLFF	TGTGCCAGCAAAGGGGGTTTTACTAATGAAAAACTGTTTTTT
.	once	TRBV4-2	TRBJ2-1	CASTQNSGSYNEQFF	TGTGCCAGCACCCAAAATAGCGGCTCCTACAATGAGCAGTTCTTC
TRBD1	.	TRBV24-1	TRBJ1-5	CATGTGALNQPQHF	TGTGCCACCGGGACAGGGGCTTTAAATCAGCCCCAGCATTTT
TRBD2	.	TRBV5-4	TRBJ2-5	CASSLTSGRQETQYF	TGTGCCAGCAGCTTGACTAGCGGGAGACAAGAGACCCAGTACTTC
.	.	TRBV9	TRBJ2-1	CASSAGTEQFF	TGTGCCAGCAGCGCAGGGACAGAGCAGTTCTTC
.	medium-sized	TRBV27	TRBJ1-6	CASSSLGQSGNSPLHF	TGTGCCAGCAGTTCCCTAGGACAGTCGGGGAATTCACCCCTCCACTTT